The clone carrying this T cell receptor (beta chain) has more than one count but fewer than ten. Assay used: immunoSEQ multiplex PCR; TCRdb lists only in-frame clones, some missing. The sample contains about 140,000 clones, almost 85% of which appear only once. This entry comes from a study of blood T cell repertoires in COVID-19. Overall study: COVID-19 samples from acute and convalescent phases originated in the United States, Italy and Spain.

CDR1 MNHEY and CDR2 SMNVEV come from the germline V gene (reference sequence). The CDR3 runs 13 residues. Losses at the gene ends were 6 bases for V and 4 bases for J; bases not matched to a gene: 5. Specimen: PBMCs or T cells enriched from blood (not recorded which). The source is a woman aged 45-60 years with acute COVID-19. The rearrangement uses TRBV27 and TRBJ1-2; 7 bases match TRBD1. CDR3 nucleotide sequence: TGTGCCAGCAGGATGACAGGGCGCTATGGCTACACCTTC. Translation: CASRMTGRYGYTF.